This passage covers 3 T cell receptor beta chains from one sample sequenced in a study of blood T cell repertoires in COVID-19. Using immunoSEQ multiplex PCR, the repertoire was profiled, and TCRdb retains in-frame clones only, with some absent. Of approximately 500,000 clones listed, roughly 85% are singletons. The source material was peripheral blood. The receptor source for this set is a human donor in a cohort sampled during active COVID-19.

The chain employs TRBV28 and TRBJ1-2; 9 bases agree with TRBD1. The germline gives CDR1 MDHEN, CDR2 SYDVKM. The CDR3 spans 15 residues. J was trimmed by 4 bases and V by 4 bases; bases with no gene match: 7. CDR3 sequence reads: CASSWTGTGSYGYTF. CDR3 DNA: TGTGCCAGCAGTTGGACCGGGACAGGGTCCTATGGCTACACCTTC.

Only a few counts were recorded for this clone. The chain employs TRBV4-2 and TRBJ2-2, with 11 bases aligning to TRBD2. J lost 3 bases, V lost 4 bases, and 7 bases had no gene match. The CDR3 sequence is 17 residues long. From germline, CDR1 is LGHNA and CDR2 YNFKEQ. The CDR3 spells CASSRVSGRADTGELFF. As DNA, the CDR3 is TGTGCCAGCAGCCGGGTTAGCGGGAGGGCCGACACCGGGGAGCTGTTTTTT.

The table lists this clone with a count of one. V usage is TRBV7-8 and J usage is TRBJ2-1, with 10 bases fitting TRBD2. The CDR3 is 17 residues long. Per the germline V gene, CDR1 is SGHVS and CDR2 is FQNEAQ. The J segment lost 5 bases and the V segment lost 2 bases, leaving 9 bases of the junction unmatched. CDR3 in amino acids: CASSLIVASGSDNEQFF. CDR3 coding DNA: TGTGCCAGCAGCTTAATTGTGGCTAGCGGGAGTGACAATGAGCAGTTCTTC.